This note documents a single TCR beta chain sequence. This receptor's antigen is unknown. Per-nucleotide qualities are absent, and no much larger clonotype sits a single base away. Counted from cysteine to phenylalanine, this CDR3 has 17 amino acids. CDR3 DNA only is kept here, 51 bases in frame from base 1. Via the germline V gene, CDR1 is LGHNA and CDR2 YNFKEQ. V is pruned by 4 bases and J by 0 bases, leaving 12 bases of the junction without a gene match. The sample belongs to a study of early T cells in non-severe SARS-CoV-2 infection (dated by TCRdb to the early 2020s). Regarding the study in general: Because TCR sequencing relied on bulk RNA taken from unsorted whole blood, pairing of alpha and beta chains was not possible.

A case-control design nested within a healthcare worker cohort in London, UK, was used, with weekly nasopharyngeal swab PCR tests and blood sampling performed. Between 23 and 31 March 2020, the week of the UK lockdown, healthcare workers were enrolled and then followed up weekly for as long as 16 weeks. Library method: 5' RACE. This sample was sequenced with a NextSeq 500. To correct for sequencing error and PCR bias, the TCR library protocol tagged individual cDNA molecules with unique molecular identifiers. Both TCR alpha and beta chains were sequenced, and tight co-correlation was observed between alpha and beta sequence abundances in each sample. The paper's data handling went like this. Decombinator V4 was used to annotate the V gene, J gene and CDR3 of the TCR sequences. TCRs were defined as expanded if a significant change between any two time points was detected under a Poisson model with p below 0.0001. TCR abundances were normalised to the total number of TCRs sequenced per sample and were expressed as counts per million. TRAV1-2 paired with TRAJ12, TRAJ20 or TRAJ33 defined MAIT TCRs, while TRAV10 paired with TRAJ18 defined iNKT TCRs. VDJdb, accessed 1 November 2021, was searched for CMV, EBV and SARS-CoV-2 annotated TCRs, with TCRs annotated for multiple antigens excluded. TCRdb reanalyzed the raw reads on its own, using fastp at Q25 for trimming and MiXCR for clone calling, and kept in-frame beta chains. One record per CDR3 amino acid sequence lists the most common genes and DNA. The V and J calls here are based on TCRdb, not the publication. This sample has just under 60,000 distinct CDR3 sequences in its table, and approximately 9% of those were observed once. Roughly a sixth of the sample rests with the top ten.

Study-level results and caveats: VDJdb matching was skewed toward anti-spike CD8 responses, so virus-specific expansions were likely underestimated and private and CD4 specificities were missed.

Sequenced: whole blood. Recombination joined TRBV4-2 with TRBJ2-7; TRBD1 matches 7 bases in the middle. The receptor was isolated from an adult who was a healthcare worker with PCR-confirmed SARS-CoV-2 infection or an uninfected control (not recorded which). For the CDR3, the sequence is CASSLTLSGTASYEQYF. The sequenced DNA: TGTGCCAGCAGCCTAACCCTCTCCGGGACAGCCTCCTACGAGCAGTACTTC.